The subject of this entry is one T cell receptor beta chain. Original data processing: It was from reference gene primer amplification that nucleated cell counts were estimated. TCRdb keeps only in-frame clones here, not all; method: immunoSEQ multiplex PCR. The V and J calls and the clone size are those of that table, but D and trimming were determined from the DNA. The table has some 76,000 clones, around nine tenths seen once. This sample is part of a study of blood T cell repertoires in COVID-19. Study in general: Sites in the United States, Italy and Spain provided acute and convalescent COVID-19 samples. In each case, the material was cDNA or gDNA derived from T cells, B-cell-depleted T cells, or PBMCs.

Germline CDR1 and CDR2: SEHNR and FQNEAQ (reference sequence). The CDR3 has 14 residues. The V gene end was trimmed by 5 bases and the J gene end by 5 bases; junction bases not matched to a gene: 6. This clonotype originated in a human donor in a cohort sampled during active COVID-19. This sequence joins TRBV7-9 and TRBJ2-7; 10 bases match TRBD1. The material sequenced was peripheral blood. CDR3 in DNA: TGTGCCAGCAGCCCCGACAGGGGGCTGAACGAGCAGTACTTC. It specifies CASSPDRGLNEQYF.